These 14 T cell receptor beta chains were sequenced from one sample in a study of T cells expressing NK-cell markers. TCRdb reprocessed the 5' RACE reads and stores each CDR3 protein as one record, lacking DNA. The listing records 300,000 or so distinct CDR3 sequences. Sample: blood T cells: a sorted CD56 or NKG2C T cell subset, CD4+ or CD8+ T cells, or bulk PBMC T cells (not recorded which). The receptor set was obtained from a woman aged 18 to 75 in good health.

The rearrangement uses TRBV5-1 and TRBJ2-1; TCRdb indicates TRBD1, and absent DNA this call remains unverified. Germline V gene sequence: CDR1 SGHRS, CDR2 YFSETQ. CDR3 size: 14 residues. The CDR3 loop is CASRGASEGNEQFF.

This sequence joins TRBV12-3 or TRBV12-4 and TRBJ2-7; TCRdb's D call, TRBD1, is unchecked because there is no DNA. The CDR3 runs to 14 residues. The CDR3 reads CASSLGPSSYEQYF.

The chain combines TRBV5-6 with TRBJ1-1. The CDR3 has 18 amino acids. Germline V CDR1 and CDR2: SGHDT, YYEEEE. The CDR3 protein is CASSLARGTGGMGTEAFF. Full variable domain (outside the CDR3, taken from reference TRBV5-6 and TRBJ1-1): DAGVTQSPTHLIKTRGQQVTLRCSPKSGHDTVSWYQQALGQGPQFIFQYYEEEERQRGNFPDRFSGHQFPNYSSELNVNALLLGDSALYLCASSLARGTGGMGTEAFFGQGTRLTVV.

The chain couples TRBV29-1 to TRBJ2-7; there is no DNA to check the TCRdb D call of TRBD2. This CDR3 has 17 amino acids. The germline gives CDR1 SQVTM, CDR2 ANQGSEA. The CDR3 is CSVERVGSAGEPYEQYF.

The CDR3 region is CAISEEQGANQPQHF. The genes are TRBV10-3 and TRBJ1-5; TCRdb returns TRBD1, unconfirmable since there is no DNA. This CDR3 has 15 amino acids. Looked up from germline, CDR1 is ENHRY and CDR2 is SYGVKD.

This rearrangement joins TRBV5-1 to TRBJ2-7; lacking DNA, the TRBD1 call made by TCRdb goes unchecked. The CDR3 is 15 residues long. Germline-derived CDR1 and CDR2 are SGHRS and YFSETQ. The CDR3 loop is CASSLGDRVDYEQYF.

V usage is TRBV20-1 and J usage is TRBJ2-7; the TCRdb call, TRBD2, lacks DNA for checking. The CDR3 consists of 13 residues. Germline CDR1 is DFQATT and CDR2 is SNEGSKA (reference sequence). The CDR3 is CSGLAGHSGEQYF.

The V and J genes are TRBV12-5 and TRBJ1-1; TCRdb names TRBD1, which stays unverified in the absence of DNA. This CDR3 has 16 amino acids. Germline-derived CDR1 and CDR2 are LGHNT and FRNRAP. The CDR3 reads CASGLAAGQLNTEAFF. The full variable domain, with the rest looked up from reference TRBV12-5 and TRBJ1-1, is DARVTQTPRHKVTEMGQEVTMRCQPILGHNTVFWYRQTMMQGLELLAYFRNRAPLDDSGMPKDRFSAEMPDATLATLKIQPSEPRDSAVYFCASGLAAGQLNTEAFFGQGTRLTVV.

The rearrangement uses TRBV29-1 and TRBJ2-1; TCRdb picks TRBD1, but there is no DNA to check that call. Germline V CDR1 and CDR2: SQVTM, ANQGSEA. This CDR3 spans 15 amino acids. This chain's CDR3 is CSADWGRGSYNEQFF.

The chain links TRBV12-3 or TRBV12-4 to TRBJ2-1; TCRdb's D call of TRBD1 is untestable without DNA. CDR3 size: 17 residues. CDR3 sequence reads: CASNLRQQTHSYNEQFF.

The chain combines TRBV20-1 with TRBJ2-2. The length of the CDR3 is 12 residues. Germline CDR1 and CDR2: DFQATT and SNEGSKA (reference sequence). CDR3 sequence reads: CSGDANTGELFF.

The V gene is TRBV30, the J gene TRBJ2-5; the TRBD2 assignment by TCRdb is unverifiable without DNA. Germline lookup yields CDR1 GTSNPN and CDR2 SVGIG (reference sequence). CDR3 size: 16 residues. The CDR3 is CAWSPGLAGNRETQYF. Variable domain in full (rest from reference TRBV30 and TRBJ2-5): SQTIHQWPATLVQPVGSPLSLECTVEGTSNPNLYWYRQAAGRGLQLLFYSVGIGQISSEVPQNLSASRPQDRQFILSSKKLLLSDSGFYLCAWSPGLAGNRETQYFGPGTRLLVL.

This sequence joins TRBV29-1 and TRBJ1-1; without DNA, the TCRdb call of TRBD1 cannot be checked. Germline V gene sequence: CDR1 SQVTM, CDR2 ANQGSEA. This CDR3 has 14 amino acids. The CDR3 loop is CSVGGLPKNTEAFF.

This sequence joins TRBV19 and TRBJ2-6; TCRdb returns TRBD1, unconfirmable since there is no DNA. The germline V gene has CDR1 LNHDA and CDR2 SQIVND (reference sequence). The CDR3 consists of 17 residues. The CDR3 spells CASSSPLLSAGANVLTF.